This T cell receptor beta chain was captured in a study of shared clonotypes between healthy human individuals. CD45RO-negative cells were positively selected for CCR7, leaving out terminally differentiated effector memory CD45RA+ cells. All participating donors were Caucasian adults from Nashville, Tennessee. This clone was seen once. Its antigen is currently unknown. Study conclusions and caveats: Blood was the only sampled material, and tissue repertoires likely differ.

Evenly divided among several immunoSEQ plates was the genomic DNA of each subset. Data came from immunoSEQ multiplex PCR; TCRdb stores just in-frame clones and leaves some out. The table records 2 million to 2.5 million clones, around 96% of them present only once. This CDR3 contains 14 residues. V shed 2 bases, J shed 3 bases, and the junction held 1 base outside the gene matches. Per the germline V gene, CDR1 is SGHAT and CDR2 is FQNNGV. The receptor was isolated from a young man in good health. Sequenced sample: naive CD8+ T cells sorted from blood. The chain combines TRBV11-2 with TRBJ2-1, with 7 bases lining up with TRBD1. The CDR3 protein is CASSLWDSYNEQFF. DNA of the CDR3: TGTGCCAGCAGCTTATGGGACAGCTACAATGAGCAGTTCTTC. The whole variable domain, remainder taken from reference TRBV11-2 and TRBJ2-1, is EAGVAQSPRYKIIEKRQSVAFWCNPISGHATLYWYQQILGQGPKLLIQFQNNGVVDDSQLPKDRFSAERLKGVDSTLKIQPAKLEDSAVYLCASSLWDSYNEQFFGPGTRLTVL.